This is a list of T cell receptor beta chains from one sample in a study of Siglec-9 on CD8 T cells in melanoma. Sequencing used immunoSEQ multiplex PCR; TCRdb keeps in-frame clones, though not all of them. The table shows about 36,000 clones, with roughly 84% occurring only once. Sequencing was carried out using Siglec-9- CD8+ T cells sorted from blood. The receptor set was obtained from a human donor in good health. Both conserved end residues are part of each CDR3. D genes are given only for firm matches.

TRBV10-3,TRBJ1-2,TRBD1,13,CAIEDRSNYGYTF
TRBV19,TRBJ2-7,TRBD2,15,CASSIPAGGSYEQYF
TRBV7-6,TRBJ1-5,-,15,CASSSGTYSNQPQHF
TRBV28,TRBJ2-6,-,18,CASSLKGTPFSGANVLTF
TRBV7-8,TRBJ2-1,TRBD1,17,CASSQGTGAELAYEQFF
TRBV6-4,TRBJ2-2,TRBD2,16,CASKDGGAGATGELFF
TRBV7-9,TRBJ1-1,-,16,CASSLSGATGDTEAFF
TRBV5-4,TRBJ2-3,-,14,CASSLSSQPDTQYF
TRBV6-5,TRBJ2-1,-,15,CASSYVNAYYNEQFF
TRBV7-9,TRBJ2-2,-,17,CASSSLLYDENTGELFF
TRBV2,TRBJ2-3,TRBD2,16,CASSEGATSGTDTQYF
TRBV27,TRBJ2-1,TRBD2,16,CASSSPGLAGDLEQFF
TRBV9,TRBJ2-7,-,14,CASSLRDNPYEQYF
TRBV25-1,TRBJ1-5,TRBD1,13,CASRYRGPWPQHF
TRBV28,TRBJ1-1,-,14,CASSFMGGNTEAFF
TRBV2,TRBJ1-5,-,14,CASSGQTSNQPQHF
TRBV5-4,TRBJ2-1,TRBD2,16,CASSFPGRAGSNEQFF
TRBV11-3,TRBJ2-3,TRBD2,15,CASSYTSGKGDTQYF
TRBV29-1,TRBJ2-7,-,12,CSVGVPRGEQYF
TRBV19,TRBJ1-5,TRBD1,14,CASTIDRGKGPQHF
TRBV27,TRBJ2-5,TRBD2,15,CASAGTSGAQETQYF
TRBV6-5,TRBJ2-5,-,15,CASSYSGGHQETQYF
TRBV19,TRBJ2-7,-,13,CASSIGGSYEQYF
TRBV6-4,TRBJ2-2,-,15,CASSEYSANTGELFF
TRBV10-1,TRBJ2-5,-,14,CASSEGGLGETQYF
TRBV5-6,TRBJ2-3,TRBD1,16,CASSPTGTGGTDTQYF
TRBV27,TRBJ2-7,TRBD2,16,CASSPLAGRASYEQYF
TRBV5-8,TRBJ2-3,-,17,CASSRATRIAIADTQYF
TRBV29-1,TRBJ2-6,TRBD2,17,CSVGIGLAGAGANVLTF
TRBV19,TRBJ1-1,TRBD1,13,CASDRRGDTEAFF
TRBV18,TRBJ2-3,-,18,CASSPEFRIRRGPDTQYF
TRBV6-5,TRBJ1-1,-,12,CASSYAGELGVF
TRBV6-1,TRBJ1-1,TRBD1,14,CASLTGGLNTEAFF
TRBV30,TRBJ1-4,-,13,CAWSVMLNEKLFF
TRBV5-1,TRBJ2-7,TRBD1,15,CASSWYRGPSYEQYF
TRBV6-5,TRBJ1-3,-,13,CASEGGSGNTIYF
TRBV11-2,TRBJ1-2,-,13,CASSPLEEDGYTF
TRBV4-1,TRBJ2-7,-,14,CASSYEGFSYEQYF
TRBV7-8,TRBJ2-7,-,13,CASSPGGVYEQYF
TRBV5-1,TRBJ1-4,TRBD1,16,CASSAGQGWSNEKLFF
TRBV2,TRBJ2-7,-,12,CASSDSRGEQYF
TRBV27,TRBJ2-7,-,15,CASSSRGGAVYEQYF